A single sample gave rise to the 16 T cell receptor beta chains below, sequenced in a study of technical replicates of blood from several donors. Profiling relied on immunoSEQ multiplex PCR, and the TCRdb table lists in-frame clones only, not all of them. This table holds 66,000 or so clones, roughly 90% found once. Sequenced input: PBMCs. These receptors all come from a human donor in good health. Some clones in this sample may be carry-over from other donors' samples.

V usage is TRBV7-8 and J usage is TRBJ1-1, with D possibly matching TRBD1 (5 bases). V gave up 5 bases and J gave up 4 bases, with 17 bases separating them. The germline gives CDR1 SGHVS, CDR2 FQNEAQ. This CDR3 region has 15 residues. CDR3 loop: CASSPRDPRSTEAFF. Here the CDR3 DNA reads TGTGCCAGCAGCCCGCGGGACCCTCGCAGCACTGAAGCTTTCTTT.

This chain uses TRBV5-1 with TRBJ2-7; TRBD2 matches 15 bases. CDR3 length: 17 residues. Germline CDR1 and CDR2: SGHRS and YFSETQ. V gave up 3 bases and J gave up 2 bases; unmatched junction bases: 6. CDR3 sequence reads: CASSSGTSGGMAYEQYF. The CDR3 nucleotides are TGCGCCAGCAGCTCTGGGACTAGCGGGGGGATGGCCTACGAGCAGTACTTC. Full variable domain (rest looked up from reference TRBV5-1 and TRBJ2-7): KAGVTQTPRYLIKTRGQQVTLSCSPISGHRSVSWYQQTPGQGLQFLFEYFSETQRNKGNFPGRFSGRQFSNSRSEMNVSTLELGDSALYLCASSSGTSGGMAYEQYFGPGTRLTVT.

As DNA, the CDR3 is TGTGCCGGAGGGGACAGCGAACAAGAGACCCAGTACTTC. Translation gives CAGGDSEQETQYF. The J gene is TRBJ2-5, the V gene TRBV7-2; possibly TRBD1 for D (7 bases). Germline loops: CDR1 SGHTA, CDR2 FQGNSA. V was trimmed by 11 bases and J by 2 bases, leaving 15 bases between them. The CDR3 consists of 13 residues.

The chain uses TRBV28 and TRBJ2-7, with TRBD1 matching over 9 bases. The CDR3 is 16 residues long. After removal of 3 bases from V and 3 bases from J, the junction contained 9 bases not matched to a gene. Germline CDR1 reads MDHEN; CDR2 reads SYDVKM. CDR3 in amino acids: CASSFVTGGEYYEQYF. The DNA for the CDR3 is TGTGCCAGCAGTTTTGTGACAGGGGGGGAATACTACGAGCAGTACTTC.

The chain has TRBV6-5 and TRBJ2-7; 9 nucleotides align to TRBD2. Germline V gene data show CDR1 as MNHEY and CDR2 as SVGAGI. The CDR3 is 15 amino acids. Trimming took 8 bases from V and 0 from J; bases not matched to a gene: 8. CDR3 nucleotides: TGTGCCAGCGGACTGAGCGGGAGGCTCTCCTACGAGCAGTACTTC. Protein product: CASGLSGRLSYEQYF.

The chain couples TRBV7-2 to TRBJ1-2, with D maybe TRBD1 (6 bases). The ends were cut back, 6 bases at V and 2 bases at J, with 7 bases in the middle. Germline V gives CDR1 SGHTA, CDR2 FQGNSA. The CDR3 runs to 12 residues. The CDR3 bases are TGTGCCAGCAGACAGGGAAACTATGGCTACACCTTC. This translates into CASRQGNYGYTF.

The V call is TRBV18, the J call TRBJ2-7; 9 nucleotides agree with TRBD2. This CDR3 has 14 amino acids. J gave up 0 bases and V 5 bases, and 2 bases lay outside the gene matches. Germline V gene data show CDR1 as KGHSH and CDR2 as LQKENI. CDR3 sequence reads: CASSGLASSYEQYF. For the CDR3, the DNA is TGTGCCAGCTCAGGACTAGCGTCCTCCTACGAGCAGTACTTC.

The chain employs TRBV4-3 and TRBJ2-1; the match to TRBD2 covers 7 bases. The junction had 1 base not matched to a gene; V was cut back by 8 bases and J by 3 bases. The CDR3 covers 12 residues. Looked up from germline, CDR1 is LGHNA and CDR2 is YSLEER. CDR3 sequence: CASGGSYNEQFF. The DNA for the CDR3 is TGCGCCAGCGGCGGGAGCTACAATGAGCAGTTCTTC.

The chain combines TRBV5-8 with TRBJ1-5; no clear D. V lost 0 bases to trimming and J lost 7 bases, with 11 bases between them. CDR1 is SGHTS and CDR2 is YDEGEE in the germline V gene. The CDR3 runs 14 residues. The CDR3 spells CASSLDEFRQPQHF. The CDR3 nucleotides read TGTGCCAGCAGCTTGGACGAGTTCCGGCAGCCCCAGCATTTT.

This chain connects TRBV7-9 to TRBJ2-3; 7 nucleotides agree with TRBD1. Germline assignment: CDR1 SEHNR and CDR2 FQNEAQ (reference sequence). With V trimmed by 1 base and J by 4 bases, 5 bases remained unmatched. This CDR3 is 15 amino acids long. The CDR3 region is CASSLVSGGPDTQYF. The DNA for the CDR3 is TGTGCCAGCAGCTTAGTTTCAGGGGGACCAGATACGCAGTATTTT.

This chain links TRBV5-1 with TRBJ2-7; TRBD2 might be the D (5 bases). V gave up 0 bases and J gave up 0 bases, with 10 bases separating them. This CDR3 comprises 15 residues. Per germline, CDR1 SGHRS and CDR2 YFSETQ. CDR3 protein: CASSLGASFSYEQYF. In nucleotides, the CDR3 is TGCGCCAGCAGCTTGGGGGCTAGCTTCTCCTACGAGCAGTACTTC.

The chain recombines TRBV5-6 with TRBJ1-2; tentatively, D is TRBD1 (5 bases). The ends were cut back, 1 base at V and 4 bases at J, with 8 bases in the middle. CDR3 length: 13 amino acids. In germline, CDR1 is SGHDT, CDR2 YYEEEE. CDR3 residues: CASSLSQGYGYTF. The CDR3 DNA follows: TGTGCCAGCAGCTTGTCGCAGGGCTATGGCTACACCTTC.

The gene calls are TRBV6-1 and TRBJ2-3; D is uncertain. Germline CDR1 reads MNHNS; CDR2 reads SASEGT. The CDR3 sequence is 15 residues long. Deletions cut 4 bases from V and 0 bases from J, with 11 bases between. In DNA, the CDR3 is TGTGCCAGCAGTGCCAGACACTCTAGCACAGATACGCAGTATTTT. Translated, it gives CASSARHSSTDTQYF.

This rearrangement joins TRBV5-1 to TRBJ2-3; no clear D. The CDR3 contains 15 residues. Trimming left V 4 bases short and J 0 bases short, with 12 bases between. Germline V lookup: CDR1 SGHRS, CDR2 YFSETQ. Written as DNA, the CDR3 is TGCGCCAGCAGCGCCGGTTTGGTCAGCACAGATACGCAGTATTTT. As protein: CASSAGLVSTDTQYF.

This clone was seen more than once but under ten times. This specimen includes other DNA sequences encoding the same CDR3. This chain joins TRBV6-5 and TRBJ1-5; TRBD1 matches at 10 bases. Germline CDR1 and CDR2: MNHEY and SVGAGI. This CDR3 comprises 14 residues. V gave up 4 bases and J gave up 7 bases; unmatched junction bases: 4. The CDR3 protein is CASSLTGGGQPQHF. The CDR3 nucleotides read TGTGCCAGCAGTTTGACAGGGGGCGGGCAGCCCCAGCATTTT.

The chain is built from TRBV11-2 and TRBJ2-7; TRBD2 matches 12 bases. This CDR3 contains 16 residues. V lost 1 base to trimming and J lost 4 bases; unmatched junction nucleotides: 5. Germline V CDR1 and CDR2: SGHAT, FQNNGV. The CDR3 DNA is TGTGCCAGCAGCTTAGTACGGCTAGCGGGAGGGTACGAGCAGTACTTC. Protein sequence: CASSLVRLAGGYEQYF. The full variable domain, rest sourced from reference TRBV11-2 and TRBJ2-7, is EAGVAQSPRYKIIEKRQSVAFWCNPISGHATLYWYQQILGQGPKLLIQFQNNGVVDDSQLPKDRFSAERLKGVDSTLKIQPAKLEDSAVYLCASSLVRLAGGYEQYFGPGTRLTVT.